The 10 T cell receptor beta chains given below trace back to one sample, sequenced in a study of human T cells and chemical hapten exposure. MiXCR, run by TCRdb on the RACE reads, gives a single entry per CDR3 protein. The sample consists of tens of thousands of distinct CDR3 sequences, around 15% of them appearing once. Indicated time point: pre-sensitization, week 0. Treatment described: therapeutic diphenylcyclopropenone sensitization with weekly scalp DPC. Sequencing used whole blood, obtained in connection with sensitization to the hapten diphenylcyclopropenone (DPC). The source of these receptors is a woman between 50 and 59 years old with alopecia areata. Some clones in this sample may be carry-over from other donors' samples.

V gene TRBV18 combines with J gene TRBJ1-6, with 10 bases identical to TRBD1. J gave up 7 bases and V 3 bases, and 3 bases lay outside the gene matches. Germline V CDR1 and CDR2: KGHSH, LQKENI. This CDR3 spans 15 amino acids. DNA of the CDR3: TGTGCCAGCTCACCCGGGACAGGGGACAATTCACCCCTCCACTTT. It encodes CASSPGTGDNSPLHF.

The V gene is TRBV10-1, the J gene TRBJ1-2; D ambiguous. The CDR3 is made up of 9 amino acids. V was cut by 4 bases and J by 12 bases, with 6 bases left in between. Germline V gives CDR1 WNHNN, CDR2 SYGVQD (reference sequence). CDR3 protein: CASSGAHTF. CDR3 DNA: TGCGCCAGCAGTGGGGCCCACACCTTC.

The chain uses TRBV9 and TRBJ1-6; D is unclear. CDR1 is SGDLS, CDR2 YYNGEE, per germline. CDR3 length: 14 residues. Trimming pared 0 bases from V and 10 bases from J, leaving 11 bases between. The DNA of the CDR3 is TGTGCCAGCAGCGTAGCTCTGACCGGGTCACCCCTCCACTTT. Amino acids: CASSVALTGSPLHF. Variable domain in full (rest from reference TRBV9 and TRBJ1-6): DSGVTQTPKHLITATGQRVTLRCSPRSGDLSVYWYQQSLDQGLQFLIQYYNGEERAKGNILERFSAQQFPDLHSELNLSSLELGDSALYFCASSVALTGSPLHFGNGTRLTVT.

This chain uses TRBV12-3 or TRBV12-4 with TRBJ2-6; D gene unclear. V shed 1 base and J shed 13 bases, with 2 bases lying between them. The CDR3 covers 10 residues. CDR3 in amino acids: CASSLDVLTF. CDR3 DNA sequence: TGTGCCAGCAGTTTAGATGTCCTGACTTTC.

The DNA for the CDR3 is TGCGCCAGCTCTACTTTAACCGGGACAGGATACGAGCAGTACTTC. Residues: CASSTLTGTGYEQYF. The V call is TRBV10-2, the J call TRBJ2-7; TRBD1 matches at 8 bases. Trimming removed 8 bases from V and 4 bases from J; junction bases left unmatched: 13. The CDR3 is 15 amino acids. Per the germline V gene, CDR1 is WSHSY and CDR2 is SAAADI.

This clonotype has ten or more counts. CDR3 sequence: CASRGTGGNRDEQFF. The CDR3 DNA reads as TGTGCCAGCAGGGGGACAGGGGGGAATCGAGATGAGCAGTTCTTC. The chain uses TRBV11-2 and TRBJ2-1, with 11 bases fitting TRBD1. The CDR3 extends over 15 amino acids. Germline CDR1 is SGHAT and CDR2 is FQNNGV. V lost 6 bases, J lost 8 bases, and 9 bases stayed unmatched.

This clonotype was observed a handful of times. The chain combines TRBV18 with TRBJ2-6; D remains unclear. The CDR3 is 14 residues long. Germline-derived CDR1 and CDR2 are KGHSH and LQKENI. V was shortened by 2 bases and J by 0 bases, with 2 bases between the two germline ends. CDR3 DNA: TGTGCCAGCTCACCAAGCTCTGGGGCCAACGTCCTGACTTTC. Translating gives CASSPSSGANVLTF.

Ten or more counts support this clonotype. The V and J genes are TRBV7-7 and TRBJ2-7, with D maybe TRBD2 (6 bases). This CDR3 spans 15 amino acids. CDR1 and CDR2 from the germline V gene are SSHAT and FNYEAQ (reference sequence). V lost 2 bases to trimming and J lost 4 bases, with 15 bases between them. CDR3 DNA: TGTGCCAGCAGCTTAATCGGGGGAGAGGAGTACGAGCAGTACTTC. This encodes CASSLIGGEEYEQYF.

This chain joins TRBV6-5 and TRBJ2-1; TRBD1 agrees at 7 bases. Germline V CDR1 and CDR2: MNHEY, SVGAGI. The V gene end was trimmed by 5 bases and the J gene end by 2 bases; junction bases not matched to a gene: 6. The CDR3 totals 15 residues. The CDR3 nucleotides read TGTGCCAGCAGTCCGGACAGGTCGACCTACAATGAGCAGTTCTTC. Its translation: CASSPDRSTYNEQFF.

The chain recombines TRBV10-3 with TRBJ2-3; D gene unclear. The ends were cut back, 3 bases at V and 8 bases at J, with 9 bases in the middle. CDR3 length: 12 residues. CDR1 and CDR2 (germline): ENHRY, SYGVKD. The CDR3 spells CAISEKVLTQYF. The CDR3 DNA reads TGTGCCATCAGTGAAAAAGTTCTTACGCAGTATTTT.